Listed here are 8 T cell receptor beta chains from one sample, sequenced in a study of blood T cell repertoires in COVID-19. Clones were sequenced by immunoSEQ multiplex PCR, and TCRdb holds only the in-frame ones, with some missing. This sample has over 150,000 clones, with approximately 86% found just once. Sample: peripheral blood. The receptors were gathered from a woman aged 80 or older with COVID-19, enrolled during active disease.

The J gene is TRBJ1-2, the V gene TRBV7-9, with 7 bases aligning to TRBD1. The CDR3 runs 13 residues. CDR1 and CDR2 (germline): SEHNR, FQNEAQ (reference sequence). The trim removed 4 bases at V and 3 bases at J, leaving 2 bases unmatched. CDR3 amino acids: CASSSGQYYGYTF. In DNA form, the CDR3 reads TGTGCCAGCAGCTCGGGACAGTACTATGGCTACACCTTC.

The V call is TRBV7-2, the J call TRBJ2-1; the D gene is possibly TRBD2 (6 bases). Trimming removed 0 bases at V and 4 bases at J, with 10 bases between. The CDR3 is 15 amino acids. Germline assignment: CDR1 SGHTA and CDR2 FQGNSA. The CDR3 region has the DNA TGTGCCAGCAGCTTAGCGGCTAGCGAGTACAATGAGCAGTTCTTC. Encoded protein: CASSLAASEYNEQFF.

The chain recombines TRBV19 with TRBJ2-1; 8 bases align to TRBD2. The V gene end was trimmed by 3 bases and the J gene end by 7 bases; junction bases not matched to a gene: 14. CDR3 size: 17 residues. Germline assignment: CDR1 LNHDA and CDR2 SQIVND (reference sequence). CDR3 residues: CASSIEALSSGSNEQFF. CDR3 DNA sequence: TGTGCCAGTAGTATTGAGGCCCTCTCCAGCGGGAGTAATGAGCAGTTCTTC.

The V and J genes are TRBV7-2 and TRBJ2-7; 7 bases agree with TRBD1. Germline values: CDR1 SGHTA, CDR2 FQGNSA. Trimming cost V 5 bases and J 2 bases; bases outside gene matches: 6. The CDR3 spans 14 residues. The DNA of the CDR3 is TGTGCCAGCAGCCCACGGACAGGCCCCTACGAGCAGTACTTC. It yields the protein CASSPRTGPYEQYF.

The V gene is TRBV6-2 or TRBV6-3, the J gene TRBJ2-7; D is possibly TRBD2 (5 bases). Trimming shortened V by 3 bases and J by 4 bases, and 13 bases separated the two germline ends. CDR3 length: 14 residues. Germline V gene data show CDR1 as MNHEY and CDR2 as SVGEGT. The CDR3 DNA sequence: TGTGCCAGCAGTTATTCCGGGGATCGGTACGAGCAGTACTTC. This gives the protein CASSYSGDRYEQYF.

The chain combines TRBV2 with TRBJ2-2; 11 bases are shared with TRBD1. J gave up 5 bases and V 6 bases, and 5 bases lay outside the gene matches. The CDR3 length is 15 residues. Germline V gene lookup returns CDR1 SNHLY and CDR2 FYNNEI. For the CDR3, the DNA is TGTGCCAGCAGCAACCGGGACAGGGGGACCGGGGAGCTGTTTTTT. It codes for CASSNRDRGTGELFF. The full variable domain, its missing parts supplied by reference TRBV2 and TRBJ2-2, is EPEVTQTPSHQVTQMGQEVILRCVPISNHLYFYWYRQILGQKVEFLVSFYNNEISEKSEIFDDQFSVERPDGSNFTLKIRSTKLEDSAMYFCASSNRDRGTGELFFGEGSRLTVL.

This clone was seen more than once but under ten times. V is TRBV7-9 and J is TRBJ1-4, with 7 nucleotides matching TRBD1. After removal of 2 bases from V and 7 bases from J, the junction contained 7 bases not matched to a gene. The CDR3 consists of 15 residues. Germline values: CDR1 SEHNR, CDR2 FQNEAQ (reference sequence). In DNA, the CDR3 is TGTGCCAGCAGCTTATCAGCAGGGGGAGGTGAAAAACTGTTTTTT. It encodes CASSLSAGGGEKLFF.

CDR3 protein: CSVSGPGELFF. In DNA form, the CDR3 reads TGCAGTGTCTCTGGCCCCGGGGAGCTGTTTTTT. The chain uses TRBV20-1 and TRBJ2-2; the D is unclear. Germline V gene data show CDR1 as DFQATT and CDR2 as SNEGSKA (reference sequence). Trimming took off 7 bases at V and 6 bases at J, with 9 bases between the two ends. The length of the CDR3 is 11 residues.